The clone carrying this T cell receptor beta chain has just a few counts. What it recognizes is unknown. MiXCR, applied by TCRdb to the 5' RACE reads, yields one record per CDR3 protein. Of fewer than 650,000 distinct CDR3 sequences in the sample, about 18% were seen once. The ends were cut back, 1 base at V and 1 base at J, with 13 bases in the middle. This CDR3 spans 17 amino acids. The V gene's germline CDR1 is SNHLY and CDR2 FYNNEI. The data originate from a study of T-cell memory formation after mild COVID-19. Findings of the study overall: Pre-infection memory held some responding clones, suggesting pre-existing cross-reactive T cells responded.

The chain has TRBV2 and TRBJ2-2; D is undetermined. The sample taken for sequencing was PBMCs or a T cell subset sorted from them (not recorded which). The receptor was derived from an adult woman who had mild COVID-19 (a few samples of this study predate the infection). Cell type and time point are not known. The CDR3 reads CASSEVWVDQNTGELFF. CDR3 nucleotides: TGTGCCAGCAGTGAAGTGTGGGTAGACCAGAACACCGGGGAGCTGTTTTTT.